The 2 T cell receptor beta chains listed next were all sequenced from one sample in a study of T-cell memory formation after mild COVID-19. TCRdb recomputed calls from the 5' RACE reads with MiXCR, one row per CDR3 protein. The data show about 560,000 distinct CDR3 sequences, roughly 17% seen once. Specimen: PBMCs or a T cell subset sorted from them (not recorded which). The receptor source for this set is an adult woman who had mild COVID-19 (a few samples of this study predate the infection). Cell type and time point are not known.

This clonotype was counted a few times. The chain combines TRBV7-2 with TRBJ1-6; possibly TRBD1 for D (5 bases). This CDR3 is built from 13 residues. With 4 bases removed from V and 9 bases from J, the gap between germline ends came to 10 bases. Per the germline V gene, CDR1 is SGHTA and CDR2 is FQGNSA. CDR3 loop: CASSWGGTSPLHF. The CDR3 region has the DNA TGTGCCAGCAGCTGGGGGGGGACTTCACCCCTCCACTTT.

V is TRBV7-9 and J is TRBJ2-1; the match to TRBD2 covers 9 bases. The length of the CDR3 is 16 residues. The germline gives CDR1 SEHNR, CDR2 FQNEAQ (reference sequence). V lost 1 base to trimming and J lost 5 bases; unmatched junction nucleotides: 6. The CDR3 coding sequence is TGTGCCAGCAGCTTAGGTGCGACTAGCGGAGACAATGAGCAGTTCTTC. It translates to CASSLGATSGDNEQFF.